The subject of this entry is one TCR beta chain. Its antigen remains unidentified. This sample is drawn from a study of cytomegalovirus exposure and HLA in healthy donors. The study, taken as a whole, reports: Later analysis suggested links between common viral pathogens and several top significant clusters.

The CDR3 consists of 15 residues. With V trimmed by 4 bases and J by 7 bases, 11 bases remained unmatched. From germline, CDR1 is MNHEY and CDR2 SVGAGI. Primers: 60 Vbeta forward and 13 Jbeta reverse. TCRdb's copy holds only in-frame clones and misses some; the assay was immunoSEQ multiplex PCR. The table lists fewer than 110,000 clones, around 65% of them singletons. Input material: PBMCs. The genes are TRBV6-5 and TRBJ1-2; 8 bases match TRBD1. The clonotype was recovered from a woman between 50 and 59 years old in good health and CMV-seronegative. The CDR3 coding sequence is TGTGCCAGCAGTTCGACTGCCAGGGGGCAGGGTGGCTACACCTTC. This gives the protein CASSSTARGQGGYTF.